This T cell receptor (beta chain) derives from a study of CD8+ T cells in alopecia areata. General study results and limits: Shared TCR sequences were less clear between patients than in mice, possibly partly from HLA diversity.

Following extraction, RNA underwent reverse transcription to cDNA, which served as the sequencing template. The assay was immunoSEQ multiplex PCR, and TCRdb's table has in-frame clones only and misses some. The sample consists of over 85,000 clones, around 45% of them appearing once. Those with alopecia areata gave lesional scalp punch biopsies and peripheral blood. CD4+ and CD8+ T cells were sorted from PBMCs. A note on this clone: Its antigen is unidentified.

Trimming stripped 6 bases from V and 0 bases from J, with 15 bases between. CDR1 MDHEN and CDR2 SYDVKM come from the germline V gene. This CDR3 is 15 amino acids long. Sequencing was done on a sample of CD4+ T cells sorted from blood. The receptor's source is a human donor with alopecia areata. The chain couples TRBV28 to TRBJ2-7; possible D gene TRBD1, 6 bases. The DNA for the CDR3 is TGTGCCAGCAGCTCCCCCGGACAGAACTCCTACGAGCAGTACTTC. Its translation is CASSSPGQNSYEQYF.